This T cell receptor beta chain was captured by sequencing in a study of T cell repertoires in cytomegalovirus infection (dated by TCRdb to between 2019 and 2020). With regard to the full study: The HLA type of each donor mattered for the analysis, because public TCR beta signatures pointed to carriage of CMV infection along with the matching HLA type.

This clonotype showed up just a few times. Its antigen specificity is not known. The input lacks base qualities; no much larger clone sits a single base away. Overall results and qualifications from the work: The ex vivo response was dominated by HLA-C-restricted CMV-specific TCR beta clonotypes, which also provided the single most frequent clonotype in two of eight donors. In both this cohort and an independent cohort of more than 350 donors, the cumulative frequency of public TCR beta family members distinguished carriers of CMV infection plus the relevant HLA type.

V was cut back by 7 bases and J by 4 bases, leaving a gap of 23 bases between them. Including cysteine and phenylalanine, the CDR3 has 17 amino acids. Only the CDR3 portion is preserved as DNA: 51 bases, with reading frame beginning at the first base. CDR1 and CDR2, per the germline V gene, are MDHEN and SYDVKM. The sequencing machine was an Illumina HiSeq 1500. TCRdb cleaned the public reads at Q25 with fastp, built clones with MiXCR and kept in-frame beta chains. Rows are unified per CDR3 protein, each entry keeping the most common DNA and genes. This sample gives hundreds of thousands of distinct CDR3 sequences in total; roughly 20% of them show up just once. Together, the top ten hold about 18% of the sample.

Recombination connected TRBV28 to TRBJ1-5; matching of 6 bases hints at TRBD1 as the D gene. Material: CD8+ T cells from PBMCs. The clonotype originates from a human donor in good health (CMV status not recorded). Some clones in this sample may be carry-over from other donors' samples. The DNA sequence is TGTGCCAGCACCTCTTTTAGCAGGGGAGGAGATAATCAGCCCCAGCATTTT. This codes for CASTSFSRGGDNQPQHF.